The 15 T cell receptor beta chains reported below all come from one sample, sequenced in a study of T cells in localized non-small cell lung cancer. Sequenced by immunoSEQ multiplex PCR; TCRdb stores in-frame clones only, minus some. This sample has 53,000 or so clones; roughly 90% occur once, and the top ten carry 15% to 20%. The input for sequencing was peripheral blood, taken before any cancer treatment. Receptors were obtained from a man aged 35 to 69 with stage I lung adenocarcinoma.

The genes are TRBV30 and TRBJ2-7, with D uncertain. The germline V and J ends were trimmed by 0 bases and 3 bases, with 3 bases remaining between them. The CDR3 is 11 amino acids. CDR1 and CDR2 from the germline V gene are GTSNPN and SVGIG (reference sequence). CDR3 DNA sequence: TGTGCCTGGAGTGTAAACTACGAGCAGTACTTC. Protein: CAWSVNYEQYF. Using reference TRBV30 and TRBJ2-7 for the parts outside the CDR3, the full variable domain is SQTIHQWPATLVQPVGSPLSLECTVEGTSNPNLYWYRQAAGRGLQLLFYSVGIGQISSEVPQNLSASRPQDRQFILSSKKLLLSDSGFYLCAWSVNYEQYFGPGTRLTVT.

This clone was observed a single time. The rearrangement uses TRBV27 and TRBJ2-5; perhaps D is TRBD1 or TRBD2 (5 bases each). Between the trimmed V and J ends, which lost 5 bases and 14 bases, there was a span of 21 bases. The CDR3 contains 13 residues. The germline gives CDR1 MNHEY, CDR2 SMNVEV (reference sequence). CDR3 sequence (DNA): TGTGCCAGCAGTCCCTCCCACGGGACCCCCACTTACTTC. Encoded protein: CASSPSHGTPTYF.

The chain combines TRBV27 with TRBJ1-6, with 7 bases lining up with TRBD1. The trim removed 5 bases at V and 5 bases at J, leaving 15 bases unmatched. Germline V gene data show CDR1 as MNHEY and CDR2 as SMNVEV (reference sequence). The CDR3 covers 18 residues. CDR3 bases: TGTGCCAGCAGTCTCCGCCTGACAGGGAGTTGGGATAATTCACCCCTCCACTTT. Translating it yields CASSLRLTGSWDNSPLHF.

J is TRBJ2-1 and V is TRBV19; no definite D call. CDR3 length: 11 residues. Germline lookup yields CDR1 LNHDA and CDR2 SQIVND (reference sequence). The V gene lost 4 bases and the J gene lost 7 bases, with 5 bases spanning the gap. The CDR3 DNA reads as TGTGCCAGTAGTACCTTAAATGAGCAGTTCTTC. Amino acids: CASSTLNEQFF.

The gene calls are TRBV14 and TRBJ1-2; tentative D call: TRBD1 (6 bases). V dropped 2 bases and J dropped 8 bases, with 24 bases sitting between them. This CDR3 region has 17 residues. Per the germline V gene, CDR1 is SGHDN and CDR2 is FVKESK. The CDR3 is CASSQPGAGVWDLGYTF. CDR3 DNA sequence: TGTGCCAGCAGCCAACCAGGTGCAGGGGTATGGGACCTGGGCTACACCTTC.

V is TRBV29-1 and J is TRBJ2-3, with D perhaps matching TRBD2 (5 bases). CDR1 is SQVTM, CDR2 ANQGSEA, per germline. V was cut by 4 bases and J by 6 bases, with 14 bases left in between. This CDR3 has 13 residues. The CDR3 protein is CSVGGSPLDTQYF. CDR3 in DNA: TGCAGCGTTGGAGGGAGTCCGTTGGATACGCAGTATTTT.

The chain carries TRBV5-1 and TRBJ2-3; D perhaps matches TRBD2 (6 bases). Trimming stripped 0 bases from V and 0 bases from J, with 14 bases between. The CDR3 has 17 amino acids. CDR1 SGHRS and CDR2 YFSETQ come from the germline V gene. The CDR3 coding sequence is TGCGCCAGCAGCTTGGGGTCCCTAGCGAGCAGCACAGATACGCAGTATTTT. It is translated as CASSLGSLASSTDTQYF. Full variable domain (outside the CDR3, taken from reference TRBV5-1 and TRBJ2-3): KAGVTQTPRYLIKTRGQQVTLSCSPISGHRSVSWYQQTPGQGLQFLFEYFSETQRNKGNFPGRFSGRQFSNSRSEMNVSTLELGDSALYLCASSLGSLASSTDTQYFGPGTRLTVL.

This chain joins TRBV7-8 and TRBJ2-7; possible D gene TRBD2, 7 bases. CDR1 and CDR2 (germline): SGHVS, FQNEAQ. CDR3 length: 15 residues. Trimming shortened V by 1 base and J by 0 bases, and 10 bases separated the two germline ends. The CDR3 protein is CASSLEGGSSYEQYF. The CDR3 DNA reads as TGTGCCAGCAGCTTAGAGGGGGGGAGCTCCTACGAGCAGTACTTC.

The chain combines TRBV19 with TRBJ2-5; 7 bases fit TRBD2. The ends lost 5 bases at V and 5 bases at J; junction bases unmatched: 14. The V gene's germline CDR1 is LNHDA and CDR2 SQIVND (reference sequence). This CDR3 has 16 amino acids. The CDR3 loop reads CASSAALGRARETQYF. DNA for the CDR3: TGTGCCAGTAGTGCCGCCCTGGGGAGGGCTCGGGAGACCCAGTACTTC.

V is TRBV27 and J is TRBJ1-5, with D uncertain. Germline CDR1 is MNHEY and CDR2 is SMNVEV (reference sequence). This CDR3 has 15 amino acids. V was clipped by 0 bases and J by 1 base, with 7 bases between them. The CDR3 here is CASSLSGRSNQPQHF. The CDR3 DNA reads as TGTGCCAGCAGTTTATCCGGGCGAAGCAATCAGCCCCAGCATTTT.

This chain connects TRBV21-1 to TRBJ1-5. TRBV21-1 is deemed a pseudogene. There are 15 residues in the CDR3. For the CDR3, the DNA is TGTGCCAGCAGCCGGTCGGGGGGCGGCAATCAGCCCCAGCATTTT. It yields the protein CASSRSGGGNQPQHF.

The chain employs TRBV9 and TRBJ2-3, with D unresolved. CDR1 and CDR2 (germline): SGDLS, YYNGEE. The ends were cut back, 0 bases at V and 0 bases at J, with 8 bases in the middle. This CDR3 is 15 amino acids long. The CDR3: CASSVGPTSTDTQYF. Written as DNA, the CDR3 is TGTGCCAGCAGCGTAGGACCAACAAGCACAGATACGCAGTATTTT. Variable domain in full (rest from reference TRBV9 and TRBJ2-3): DSGVTQTPKHLITATGQRVTLRCSPRSGDLSVYWYQQSLDQGLQFLIQYYNGEERAKGNILERFSAQQFPDLHSELNLSSLELGDSALYFCASSVGPTSTDTQYFGPGTRLTVL.

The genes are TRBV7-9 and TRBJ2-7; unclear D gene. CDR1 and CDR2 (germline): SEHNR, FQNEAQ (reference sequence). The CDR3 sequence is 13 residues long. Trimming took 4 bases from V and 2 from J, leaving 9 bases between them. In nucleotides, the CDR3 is TGTGCCAGCAGCTCTTCGGCAACCTACGAGCAGTACTTC. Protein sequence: CASSSSATYEQYF.

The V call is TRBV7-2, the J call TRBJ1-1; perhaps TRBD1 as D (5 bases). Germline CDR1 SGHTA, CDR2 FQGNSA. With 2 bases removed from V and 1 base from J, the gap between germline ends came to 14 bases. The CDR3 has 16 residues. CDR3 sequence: CASSLSGWGGNTEAFF. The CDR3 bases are TGTGCCAGCAGCTTAAGTGGGTGGGGCGGGAACACTGAAGCTTTCTTT.

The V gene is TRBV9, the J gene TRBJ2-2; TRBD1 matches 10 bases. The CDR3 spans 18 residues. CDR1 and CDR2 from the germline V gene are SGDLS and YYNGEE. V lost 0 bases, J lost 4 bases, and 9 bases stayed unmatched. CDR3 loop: CASSVAMGWTGGTGELFF. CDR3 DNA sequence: TGTGCCAGCAGCGTAGCTATGGGGTGGACAGGGGGCACCGGGGAGCTGTTTTTT.